One sample yielded the 5 T cell receptor beta chains listed below, sequenced in a study of response to subunit inactivated influenza vaccine. TCRdb reanalysed the RT-PCR reads using MiXCR and keeps one entry per CDR3 protein. Of 490,000 or so distinct CDR3 sequences listed, approximately 7.6% are singletons. The material was PBMCs from blood, obtained roughly 24 months after vaccination. These receptors all stem from a man between 50 and 69 years old who received an inactivated influenza vaccine.

This chain uses TRBV20-1 with TRBJ2-4; D is undetermined. This CDR3 comprises 16 residues. The germline V and J ends were trimmed by 0 bases and 6 bases, with 18 bases remaining between them. Germline values: CDR1 DFQATT, CDR2 SNEGSKA (reference sequence). The CDR3 reads CSARDSSELSLNIQYF. In nucleotides, the CDR3 is TGCAGTGCTAGAGATTCATCAGAATTATCACTAAACATTCAGTACTTC.

This clonotype turned up a few times. The chain couples TRBV20-1 to TRBJ2-3; either TRBD1 or TRBD2 may fit D (6 bases each). This CDR3 is built from 18 residues. V lost 1 base and J 5 bases, leaving 25 bases between the germline ends. CDR1 DFQATT and CDR2 SNEGSKA come from the germline V gene (reference sequence). CDR3 sequence reads: CSARVRYRVAGSGDTQYF. The CDR3 DNA follows: TGCAGTGCTAGAGTCAGGTACAGGGTGGCGGGATCTGGAGATACGCAGTATTTT.

The chain is built from TRBV28 and TRBJ2-5; D is undetermined. V was clipped by 1 base and J by 5 bases, with 11 bases between them. In germline, CDR1 is MDHEN, CDR2 SYDVKM. The CDR3 contains 14 residues. CDR3 sequence: CASSLFVGLETQYF. CDR3 DNA sequence: TGTGCCAGCAGTTTATTTGTCGGGTTGGAGACCCAGTACTTC.

This clonotype was seen a few times. V and J are TRBV20-1 and TRBJ2-1; 8 bases are a match to TRBD2. Per germline, CDR1 DFQATT and CDR2 SNEGSKA (reference sequence). The CDR3 consists of 17 residues. J was trimmed by 3 bases and V by 0 bases; bases with no gene match: 10. CDR3 region: CSARDRMREAYYNEQFF. The CDR3, as DNA: TGCAGTGCTAGAGATAGGATGCGGGAGGCCTACTACAATGAGCAGTTCTTC.

This clonotype appeared a few times. This chain links TRBV18 with TRBJ2-7; D is unclear. Germline V gene lookup returns CDR1 KGHSH and CDR2 LQKENI. V shed 0 bases and J shed 1 base, with 10 bases lying between them. This CDR3 is 15 amino acids long. The CDR3: CASSPPGRHSYEQYF. The CDR3 region has the DNA TGTGCCAGCTCACCACCCGGGCGGCATTCCTACGAGCAGTACTTC.